This T cell receptor beta chain is drawn from a study of sequential checkpoint blockade in melanoma. V shed 6 bases and J shed 3 bases, with 12 bases lying between them. This CDR3 contains 14 residues. Germline V CDR1 and CDR2: MGHRA, YSYEKL. Treatment here: randomized to nivolumab then ipilimumab (arm A) or the reverse (arm B). Clones were sequenced by immunoSEQ multiplex PCR, and TCRdb holds only the in-frame ones, with some missing. The sample has fewer than 25,000 clones, 80% seen once. The TCR was taken from a human donor with melanoma. The sample consisted of CD8+ T cells sorted from blood (inferred from file names), taken from a patient given nivolumab and ipilimumab in sequence. The chain recombines TRBV4-1 with TRBJ1-5, with D possibly TRBD1 on 5 matching bases. The CDR3 sequence is CASSYDSPNQPQHF. CDR3 nucleotide sequence: TGCGCCAGCAGTTACGACAGCCCCAATCAGCCCCAGCATTTT.